What follows are 30 T cell receptor beta chains derived from one specimen sequenced in a study of blood T cell repertoires in COVID-19. The assay was immunoSEQ multiplex PCR, and TCRdb's table has in-frame clones only and misses some. This table holds about 310,000 clones, 85% found once. Material for sequencing was PBMCs or T cells enriched from blood (not recorded which). The receptors were gathered from a woman aged 25-40 years who had been exposed to COVID-19.

The chain links TRBV19 to TRBJ2-5, with D unclear. The CDR3 extends over 11 amino acids. Trimming shortened V by 7 bases and J by 1 base, and 4 bases separated the two germline ends. In germline, CDR1 is LNHDA, CDR2 SQIVND (reference sequence). DNA for the CDR3: TGTGCCAGTAACTCCCAAGAGACCCAGTACTTC. The encoded protein is CASNSQETQYF.

The V call is TRBV4-1, the J call TRBJ2-7; D is undetermined. The V and J ends lost 3 bases and 2 bases respectively, with 8 bases between them. There are 13 residues in the CDR3. CDR1 and CDR2 (germline): MGHRA, YSYEKL. The CDR3: CASSQLDTYEQYF. CDR3 sequence (DNA): TGCGCCAGCAGCCAGTTAGACACCTACGAGCAGTACTTC.

V usage is TRBV7-9 and J usage is TRBJ1-2; D perhaps matches TRBD1 (5 bases). The V end lost 5 bases, the J end lost 1 base, and 14 bases lay between the germline ends. The length of the CDR3 is 15 residues. Germline CDR1 SEHNR, CDR2 FQNEAQ (reference sequence). In DNA form, the CDR3 reads TGTGCCAGCAGCCTCGAGCTGACAGTTAACTATGGCTACACCTTC. Encoded protein: CASSLELTVNYGYTF.

The gene calls are TRBV3-1 (or the pseudogene TRBV3-2) and TRBJ1-4; possible D gene TRBD1, 5 bases. The V end lost 0 bases, the J end lost 8 bases, and 13 bases lay between the germline ends. CDR1 is LGHDT, CDR2 YNNKEL, per germline (reference sequence). The CDR3 totals 15 residues. The CDR3 loop is CASSQDGGVQEKLFF. In nucleotides, the CDR3 is TGTGCCAGCAGCCAAGATGGGGGGGTCCAAGAAAAACTGTTTTTT.

This sequence joins TRBV5-1 and TRBJ2-5; 9 positions agree with TRBD1. V shed 4 bases and J 5 bases; nucleotides not matched to a gene: 9. This CDR3 spans 15 amino acids. Germline CDR1 reads SGHRS; CDR2 reads YFSETQ. In DNA, the CDR3 is TGCGCCAGCAGCCCCGGGACAGGGCAGGGGGAGACCCAGTACTTC. It specifies CASSPGTGQGETQYF.

This chain links TRBV10-3 with TRBJ2-5; 7 bases fit TRBD1. This CDR3 has 15 residues. The germline gives CDR1 ENHRY, CDR2 SYGVKD. V was clipped by 5 bases and J by 2 bases; unmatched bases: 8. CDR3 residues: CAISSGGWGQETQYF. CDR3 sequence (DNA): TGTGCCATCAGTTCAGGGGGTTGGGGGCAAGAGACCCAGTACTTC.

The CDR3 is CASSHWVPGHGNQPQHF. CDR3 bases: TGTGCCAGCAGCCACTGGGTGCCGGGACACGGCAATCAGCCCCAGCATTTT. V gene TRBV7-9 combines with J gene TRBJ1-5; weak D call: TRBD1 (6 bases). V lost 5 bases and J 2 bases, leaving 19 bases between the germline ends. The CDR3 has 17 amino acids. Germline V gene sequence: CDR1 SEHNR, CDR2 FQNEAQ (reference sequence).

The chain uses TRBV28 and TRBJ1-2; possibly TRBD1 for D (5 bases). Germline loops: CDR1 MDHEN, CDR2 SYDVKM. The V and J ends lost 6 bases and 1 base respectively, with 15 bases between them. The CDR3 contains 15 residues. The CDR3 loop is CASRGGLGLNYGYTF. DNA of the CDR3: TGTGCCAGCAGGGGGGGGTTGGGCCTTAACTATGGCTACACCTTC.

This chain joins TRBV5-1 and TRBJ2-5; the D gene is possibly TRBD1 (5 bases). The CDR3 consists of 14 residues. V dropped 7 bases and J dropped 2 bases, with 15 bases sitting between them. CDR1 is SGHRS and CDR2 is YFSETQ in the germline V gene. The DNA for the CDR3 is TGCGCCAGCCAAGACAGAGCCTTACAAGAGACCCAGTACTTC. Its translation: CASQDRALQETQYF.

J is TRBJ1-2 and V is TRBV2; 7 nucleotides agree with TRBD1. This CDR3 spans 14 amino acids. The junction had 11 bases not matched to a gene; V was cut back by 7 bases and J by 6 bases. Germline V gives CDR1 SNHLY, CDR2 FYNNEI. Here the CDR3 reads CASNSQGSFDGYTF. The CDR3, as DNA: TGTGCCAGCAACTCACAGGGGTCTTTTGATGGCTACACCTTC.

The chain links TRBV5-6 to TRBJ2-7, with 8 bases matching TRBD1. Germline V CDR1 and CDR2: SGHDT, YYEEEE. With V trimmed by 0 bases and J by 3 bases, 2 bases remained unmatched. CDR3 size: 14 residues. CDR3 protein: CASSLGTGNYEQYF. The CDR3 bases are TGTGCCAGCAGCTTGGGGACAGGGAACTACGAGCAGTACTTC.

The rearrangement links TRBV28 to TRBJ1-1, with TRBD1 matching 7 bases. From germline, CDR1 is MDHEN and CDR2 SYDVKM. The CDR3 is 14 amino acids. Trimming cost V 4 bases and J 5 bases; bases outside gene matches: 7. This chain's CDR3 is CASSSGQSLTEAFF. CDR3 DNA: TGTGCCAGCAGTTCGGGACAGAGTTTGACTGAAGCTTTCTTT.

In DNA, the CDR3 is TGTGCCAGCAGTTTATACGGCGGCCAAGAGACCCAGTACTTC. It is translated as CASSLYGGQETQYF. The genes are TRBV27 and TRBJ2-5, with D hard to call. Trimming stripped 1 base from V and 1 base from J, with 7 bases between. CDR1 is MNHEY, CDR2 SMNVEV, per germline (reference sequence). CDR3 length: 14 residues.

The chain couples TRBV24-1 to TRBJ2-3; 7 positions match TRBD1. The V segment lost 4 bases and the J segment 5 bases; nucleotides outside the gene matches: 11. The CDR3 is 16 residues long. Germline V CDR1 and CDR2: KGHDR, SFDVKD. The CDR3 sequence is CATSELGQPAGDTQYF. CDR3 bases: TGTGCCACCAGTGAGTTGGGACAGCCGGCGGGAGATACGCAGTATTTT.

There are a few counts of this clone. This rearrangement joins TRBV5-1 to TRBJ2-7; D is unclear. The CDR3 has 12 residues. Germline assignment: CDR1 SGHRS and CDR2 YFSETQ. V gave up 4 bases and J gave up 4 bases, with 9 bases separating them. The CDR3, as DNA: TGCGCCAGCAGCACGAACAAGTACGAGCAGTACTTC. It encodes CASSTNKYEQYF.

The chain uses TRBV11-2 and TRBJ2-1, with D unresolved. V lost 9 bases and J lost 2, with 17 bases in between. Germline V CDR1 and CDR2: SGHAT, FQNNGV. This CDR3 comprises 15 residues. The chain's CDR3 is CASTSPRLPYNEQFF. The DNA for the CDR3 is TGTGCCAGTACGAGTCCTCGCTTGCCCTACAATGAGCAGTTCTTC. The variable domain in full, with the rest retrieved from reference TRBV11-2 and TRBJ2-1, is EAGVAQSPRYKIIEKRQSVAFWCNPISGHATLYWYQQILGQGPKLLIQFQNNGVVDDSQLPKDRFSAERLKGVDSTLKIQPAKLEDSAVYLCASTSPRLPYNEQFFGPGTRLTVL.

This rearrangement joins TRBV10-2 to TRBJ2-5; 12 bases match TRBD2. Germline assignment: CDR1 WSHSY and CDR2 SAAADI. The CDR3 loop spans 15 amino acids. Trimming cost V 6 bases and J 4 bases; bases outside gene matches: 6. DNA for the CDR3: TGCGCCAGCAGAACTAGCGGGGGGCCCGGAGAGACCCAGTACTTC. It encodes CASRTSGGPGETQYF.

CDR3 coding DNA: TGCGCCAGCACTGACGGGAGGGCCAGTATGAATTCACCCCTCCACTTT. Translating gives CASTDGRASMNSPLHF. V gene TRBV5-1 combines with J gene TRBJ1-6; D not certain. The CDR3 runs to 16 residues. The germline CDR1 and CDR2 sequences are SGHRS and YFSETQ. The V gene lost 6 bases and the J gene lost 7 bases, with 20 bases spanning the gap.

The J gene is TRBJ2-1, the V gene TRBV5-1; 7 bases align to TRBD1. The CDR3 spans 15 residues. CDR1 and CDR2 (germline): SGHRS, YFSETQ. V was pared by 1 base and J by 3 bases, with 4 bases of the junction left unmatched. The CDR3 loop reads CASSLFTGDYNEQFF. In DNA form, the CDR3 reads TGCGCCAGCAGCTTGTTTACAGGGGACTACAATGAGCAGTTCTTC.

This clone was found once. V gene TRBV2 combines with J gene TRBJ2-7; maybe TRBD1 (6 bases). The CDR3 is made up of 15 amino acids. Germline-derived CDR1 and CDR2 are SNHLY and FYNNEI. Trimming cost V 6 bases and J 2 bases, with 17 bases left between them. The CDR3 spells CASRERTVGAYEQYF. CDR3 sequence (DNA): TGTGCCAGCAGGGAGCGGACAGTGGGGGCCTACGAGCAGTACTTC.

The rearrangement joins TRBV7-9 to TRBJ2-1; TRBD2 matches at 9 bases. The germline CDR1 and CDR2 sequences are SEHNR and FQNEAQ (reference sequence). Losses at the gene ends were 5 bases for V and 1 base for J; bases not matched to a gene: 3. This CDR3 has 15 amino acids. CDR3 bases: TGTGCCAGCAGCCCGAGCGGGAGGTCCTACAATGAGCAGTTCTTC. Protein sequence: CASSPSGRSYNEQFF.

This clone was seen a few times. This chain joins TRBV9 and TRBJ2-7, with 13 positions matching TRBD2. Losses at the gene ends were 1 base for V and 1 base for J; bases not matched to a gene: 5. CDR1 and CDR2 (germline): SGDLS, YYNGEE. There are 17 residues in the CDR3. CDR3 in DNA: TGTGCCAGCAGCGTATTGGGGACTAGCGGGGAGTCCTACGAGCAGTACTTC. This sequence encodes CASSVLGTSGESYEQYF.

The chain carries TRBV28 and TRBJ1-6; weak D call: TRBD1 (6 bases). The ends were cut back, 4 bases at V and 8 bases at J, with 18 bases in the middle. CDR1 is MDHEN and CDR2 is SYDVKM in the germline V gene. CDR3 length: 16 amino acids. CDR3: CASSYSQGSHDSPLHF. The CDR3 coding sequence is TGTGCCAGCAGTTACTCACAGGGTTCGCACGATTCACCCCTCCACTTT. Looking up the rest from reference TRBV28 and TRBJ1-6 gives the full variable domain: DVKVTQSSRYLVKRTGEKVFLECVQDMDHENMFWYRQDPGLGLRLIYFSYDVKMKEKGDIPEGYSVSREKKERFSLILESASTNQTSMYLCASSYSQGSHDSPLHFGNGTRLTVT.

This clone came up many times. The chain joins TRBV28 to TRBJ2-5; 9 bases fit TRBD1. In germline, CDR1 is MDHEN, CDR2 SYDVKM. This CDR3 region has 15 residues. V lost 10 bases and J lost 4; bases outside the gene matches: 13. CDR3 nucleotides: TGTGCCATCAAGAAAATGACAGGGGGGGGAGAGACCCAGTACTTC. This translates into CAIKKMTGGGETQYF.

CDR3 coding DNA: TGTGCCATCAGAGCCGGGACAGGGGGCGGTGGGAACACTGAAGCTTTCTTT. It codes for CAIRAGTGGGGNTEAFF. This chain joins TRBV10-3 and TRBJ1-1, with 12 bases aligning to TRBD1. The trim removed 6 bases at V and 1 base at J, leaving 9 bases unmatched. Looked up from germline, CDR1 is ENHRY and CDR2 is SYGVKD. The CDR3 loop spans 17 amino acids.

This chain uses TRBV24-1 with TRBJ1-6; 8 positions match TRBD1. Germline CDR1 KGHDR, CDR2 SFDVKD. Germline trimming cut 4 bases from V and 11 bases from J; bases unmatched to any gene: 3. This CDR3 spans 13 amino acids. CDR3 sequence reads: CATSEDRDTPLHF. The DNA of the CDR3 is TGTGCCACCAGTGAGGACAGGGATACACCCCTCCACTTT.

This clone appeared once. V gene TRBV2 combines with J gene TRBJ1-6, with 11 bases identical to TRBD1. J gave up 7 bases and V 3 bases, and 20 bases lay outside the gene matches. Germline CDR1 SNHLY, CDR2 FYNNEI. The CDR3 sequence is 21 residues long. The CDR3 DNA reads TGTGCCAGCAGTGATTCCCTGATCGGTCTTGGCGGACAGGGGGCCAATTCACCCCTCCACTTT. It specifies CASSDSLIGLGGQGANSPLHF. Full variable domain (missing parts from reference TRBV2 and TRBJ1-6): EPEVTQTPSHQVTQMGQEVILRCVPISNHLYFYWYRQILGQKVEFLVSFYNNEISEKSEIFDDQFSVERPDGSNFTLKIRSTKLEDSAMYFCASSDSLIGLGGQGANSPLHFGNGTRLTVT.

V usage is TRBV28 and J usage is TRBJ2-5; a possible D gene is TRBD2 (6 bases). The CDR3 runs 14 residues. The germline V gene encodes CDR1 MDHEN and CDR2 SYDVKM. With 2 bases removed from V and 2 bases from J, the gap between germline ends came to 9 bases. CDR3 DNA sequence: TGTGCCAGCAGTTTAGGGGGGATACAAGAGACCCAGTACTTC. It translates to CASSLGGIQETQYF.

The V call is TRBV27, the J call TRBJ1-4; TRBD1 matches 9 bases. The J segment lost 0 bases and the V segment lost 6 bases, leaving 5 bases of the junction unmatched. Germline CDR1 and CDR2: MNHEY and SMNVEV (reference sequence). The CDR3 spans 16 residues. The CDR3 loop is CASSWDREATNEKLFF. In nucleotides, the CDR3 is TGTGCCAGCAGCTGGGACAGGGAGGCAACTAATGAAAAACTGTTTTTT.

This rearrangement joins TRBV30 to TRBJ1-6; 7 bases agree with TRBD1. This CDR3 contains 14 residues. Trimming removed 3 bases from V and 5 bases from J; junction bases left unmatched: 4. Germline lookup yields CDR1 GTSNPN and CDR2 SVGIG (reference sequence). The CDR3 bases are TGTGCCTGGAGATCGACAGGGAATAATTCACCCCTCCACTTT. It codes for CAWRSTGNNSPLHF.